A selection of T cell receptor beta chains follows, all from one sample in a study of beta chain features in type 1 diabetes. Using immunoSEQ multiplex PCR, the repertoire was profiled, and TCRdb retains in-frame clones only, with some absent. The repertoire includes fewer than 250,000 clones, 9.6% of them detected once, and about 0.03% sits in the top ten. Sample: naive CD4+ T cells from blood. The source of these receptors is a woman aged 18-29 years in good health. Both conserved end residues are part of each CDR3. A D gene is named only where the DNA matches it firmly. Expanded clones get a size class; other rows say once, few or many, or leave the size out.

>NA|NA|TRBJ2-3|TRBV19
TGTGCCAGTAGTGACAACACAGATACGCAGTATTTT
CASSDNTDTQYF
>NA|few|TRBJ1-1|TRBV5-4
TGTGCCAGCAGCTTCGACCTGCGGGGAGTTTCTGAAGCTTTCTTT
CASSFDLRGVSEAFF
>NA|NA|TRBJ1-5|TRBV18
TGTGCCAGCTCTCAGCGCGGCGGGGGGCGCAATCAGCCCCAGCATTTT
CASSQRGGGRNQPQHF
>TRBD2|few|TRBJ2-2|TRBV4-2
TGTGCCAGCAGCCCGCGCTCTAGCGGGAGTGGCACCGGGGAGCTGTTTTTT
CASSPRSSGSGTGELFF
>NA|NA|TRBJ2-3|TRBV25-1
TGTGCCAGCAGTGAATTGGGGAGGGGGACGGATACGCAGTATTTT
CASSELGRGTDTQYF
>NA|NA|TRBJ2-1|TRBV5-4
TGTGCCAGCAGCTTATCCGGGTTGGGTTACAATGAGCAGTTCTTC
CASSLSGLGYNEQFF
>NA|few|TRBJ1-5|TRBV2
TGTGCCAGCAGTGAACGGGGTTATAGCAATCAGCCCCAGCATTTT
CASSERGYSNQPQHF
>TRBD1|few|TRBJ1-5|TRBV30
TGTGCCTACACTACGATACCGGGACAGTTGCCCCAGCCCCAGCATTTT
CAYTTIPGQLPQPQHF
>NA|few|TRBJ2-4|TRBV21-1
TGTGCCAGCAGCAAGTGGGGACAGGGCTTGAGCAAAAACATTCAGTACTTC
CASSKWGQGLSKNIQYF
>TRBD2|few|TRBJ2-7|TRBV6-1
TGTGCCAGCAGTGCCACTAGCGTCGGCGAGCAGTACTTC
CASSATSVGEQYF
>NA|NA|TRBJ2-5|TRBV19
TGTGCCAGTAGTCATCGGACATCTCAAGAGACCCAGTACTTC
CASSHRTSQETQYF
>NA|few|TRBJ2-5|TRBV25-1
TGTGCCAGCAGACTCCAAGAGACCCAGTACTTC
CASRLQETQYF
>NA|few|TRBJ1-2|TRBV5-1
TGCGCCAGCAGCTTGGATCGGGGGGCGCGAGGCTACACCTTC
CASSLDRGARGYTF
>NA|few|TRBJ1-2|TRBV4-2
TGTGCCAGCAGCCACGGGAGGGACGGCTTTAACTATGGCTACACCTTC
CASSHGRDGFNYGYTF
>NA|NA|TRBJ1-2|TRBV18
TGTGCCAGCTCACCTACAAGCACAGACTATGGCTACACCTTC
CASSPTSTDYGYTF
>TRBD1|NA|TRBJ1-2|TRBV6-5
TGTGCCAGCAGACCCATCGACAGGGGTAGGGGCTACACCTTC
CASRPIDRGRGYTF
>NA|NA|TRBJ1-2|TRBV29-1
TGCAGCGTTGCAACATCCCTCTATGGCTACACCTTC
CSVATSLYGYTF
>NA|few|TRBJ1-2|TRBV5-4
TGTGCCAGCAGCCTGCCAACTGAAGATGGCTACACCTTC
CASSLPTEDGYTF
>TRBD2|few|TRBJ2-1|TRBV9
TGTGCCAGCAGCGTAGACGGGGGGGCAGGTGAGCAGTTCTTC
CASSVDGGAGEQFF
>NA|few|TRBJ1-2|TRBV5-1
TGCGCCAGCAGCGGGGGGGCGGACGGCTACACCTTC
CASSGGADGYTF
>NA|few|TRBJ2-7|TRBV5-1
TGCGCCAGCAGACCCCGGACGGACTACTCCTACGAGCAGTACTTC
CASRPRTDYSYEQYF
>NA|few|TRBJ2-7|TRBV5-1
TGCGCCAGCAGCTCCTACGACAGGGCGGGGTCCTACGAGCAGTACTTC
CASSSYDRAGSYEQYF
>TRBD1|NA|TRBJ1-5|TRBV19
TGTGCCAGTAGGCTGGGACAGGGAAGCAATCAGCCCCAGCATTTT
CASRLGQGSNQPQHF
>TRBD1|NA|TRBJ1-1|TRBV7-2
TGTGCCAGCAGCTTAGGGGGCAGGGGGTTGACTGAAGCTTTCTTT
CASSLGGRGLTEAFF
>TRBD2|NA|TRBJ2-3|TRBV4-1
TGCGCCAGCAGCCCGATCGACGGGGGGTCTAGCACAGATACGCAGTATTTT
CASSPIDGGSSTDTQYF
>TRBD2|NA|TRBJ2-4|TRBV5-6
TGTGCCAGCAGGGAGGCGGCGGGAGATCTAATTGACATTCAGTACTTC
CASREAAGDLIDIQYF
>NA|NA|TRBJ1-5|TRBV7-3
TGTGCCAGCAGCTTAACATCGGATCAGCCCCAGCATTTT
CASSLTSDQPQHF
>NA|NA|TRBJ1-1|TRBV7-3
TGTGCCAGCAGCCGACAGAACACTGAAGCTTTCTTT
CASSRQNTEAFF
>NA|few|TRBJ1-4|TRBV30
TGTGCCTGGAGGTGGGGAGTCAATGAAAAACTGTTTTTT
CAWRWGVNEKLFF
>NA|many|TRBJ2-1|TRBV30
TGTGCCTGGAGTCCCCTGGGAGGGGGGGACAATGAGCAGTTCTTC
CAWSPLGGGDNEQFF
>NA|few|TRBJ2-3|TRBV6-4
TGTGCCAGCAGTGACTCCCCAGGATTTACGCAGTATTTT
CASSDSPGFTQYF
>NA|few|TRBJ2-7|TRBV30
TGTGCCTGGAGTAGGCAGGGGAGGGGTGAGCAGTACTTC
CAWSRQGRGEQYF
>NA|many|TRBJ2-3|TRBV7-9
TGTGCCAGCAGCGTTGCGGATACGCAGTATTTT
CASSVADTQYF
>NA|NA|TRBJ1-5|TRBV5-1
TGCGCCAGCAGCTACGGTATCAATCAGCCCCAGCATTTT
CASSYGINQPQHF
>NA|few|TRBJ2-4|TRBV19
TGTGCCACCGTCTCCCAGGGTGGCAAAAACATTCAGTACTTC
CATVSQGGKNIQYF
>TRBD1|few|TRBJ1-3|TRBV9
TGTGCCAGCAGCGGACAGGGCCCGGGGGTTGCTCGAGGAGCGACCATATATTTT
CASSGQGPGVARGATIYF
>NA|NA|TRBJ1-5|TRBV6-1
TGTGCCAGCAGTCCGGACAGCTCTGCTCAGCCCCAGCATTTT
CASSPDSSAQPQHF
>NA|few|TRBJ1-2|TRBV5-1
TGCGCCAGCAGCTTAGGAGGGGCAGACATGATCTATGGCTACACCTTC
CASSLGGADMIYGYTF
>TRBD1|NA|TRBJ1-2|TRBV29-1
TGCAGCGTTGAGACAAACAGGGGGGGCTATGGCTACACCTTC
CSVETNRGGYGYTF
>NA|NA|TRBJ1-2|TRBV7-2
TGTGCCAGCAGCTTAGAGCCTCCAAGCCGATCCATTTTC
CASSLEPPSRSIF
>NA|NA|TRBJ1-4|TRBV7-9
TGTGCCAGCAGCACCATTCCGGTCAGGGGAAGGGAAAAACTGTTTTTT
CASSTIPVRGREKLFF
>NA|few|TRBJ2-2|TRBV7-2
TGTGCCAGCAGCTATAGCGTGGCCGGGGAGCTGTTTTTT
CASSYSVAGELFF
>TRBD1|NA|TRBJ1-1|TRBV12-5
TGTGCTAGTGGCCCCTGGGGACAGGGGGCGCGTGCTTTCTTT
CASGPWGQGARAFF
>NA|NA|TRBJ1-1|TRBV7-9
TGTGCCAGCAGCTTAACAGGGCCCACTGAAGCTTTCTTT
CASSLTGPTEAFF
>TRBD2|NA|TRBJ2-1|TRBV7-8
TGTGCCAGCAGCATCCGCGTCGGACTAGTCGATGAGCAGTTCTTC
CASSIRVGLVDEQFF
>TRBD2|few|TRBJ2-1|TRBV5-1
TGCGCCAGCAGCCCTAGCGGGAGGAGGGATGAGCAGTTCTTC
CASSPSGRRDEQFF
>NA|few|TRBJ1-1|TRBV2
TGTGCCAGCAGTGGCGGTGCCTTTGAAGCTTTCTTT
CASSGGAFEAFF
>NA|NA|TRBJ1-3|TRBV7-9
TGTGCCAGCAGTTCTACTGGTCTCTCTGGAAACACCATATATTTT
CASSSTGLSGNTIYF